These T cell receptor beta chains were read from a single sample in a study of T cells after yellow fever vaccination. TCRdb redid the calling of the 5' RACE reads with MiXCR, one entry per CDR3 protein. This repertoire shows about 320,000 distinct CDR3 sequences, around 12% found once; its top ten account for about 3%. This material consisted of CD4+ T cells sorted from PBMCs, taken 15 days after the yellow fever booster vaccination. Receptors were obtained from a man aged 18 to 30 who received the YFV17D yellow fever vaccine. Both conserved end residues are part of each CDR3. Fields, in order: clone size, V gene, D gene, J gene, CDR3 protein, CDR3 DNA. A D gene is named only where the DNA matches it firmly. Clone size is shown for a subset of rows, as once, few, many or a class of expanded clone.

>few|TRBV11-2|TRBD1|TRBJ2-2
CASSAGQGTGELFF
TGTGCCAGCAGCGCGGGACAGGGCACCGGGGAGCTGTTTTTT
>few|TRBV4-2|.|TRBJ2-4
CASSPQGPNENIQYF
TGTGCCAGCAGCCCCCAGGGCCCTAATGAAAACATTCAGTACTTC
>few|TRBV15|.|TRBJ1-5
CATSRRVDQPQHF
TGTGCCACCAGCAGAAGAGTCGATCAGCCCCAGCATTTT
>.|TRBV12-3/TRBV12-4|.|TRBJ2-7
CASSRSSEQYF
TGTGCCAGCAGCCGAAGCTCCGAGCAGTACTTC
>.|TRBV7-2|.|TRBJ1-5
CASSLESGYSNQPQHF
TGTGCCAGCAGCTTAGAATCCGGATATAGCAATCAGCCCCAGCATTTT
>few|TRBV6-5|.|TRBJ1-2
CASSWGGNYGYTF
TGTGCCAGCAGTTGGGGGGGGAACTATGGCTACACCTTC
>few|TRBV6-5|.|TRBJ2-2
CASSPQWPGELFF
TGTGCCAGCAGCCCACAATGGCCCGGGGAGCTGTTTTTT
>.|TRBV7-9|TRBD2|TRBJ2-1
CASSLELAGEIYNEQFF
TGTGCCAGCAGCTTAGAACTAGCGGGGGAGATTTACAATGAGCAGTTCTTC
>many|TRBV3-1|.|TRBJ2-5
CASSHRDLQETQYF
TGTGCCAGCAGCCACAGAGACCTCCAAGAGACCCAGTACTTC
>.|TRBV5-6|.|TRBJ1-2
CASSLVGRGTRRYTF
TGTGCCAGCAGCTTGGTCGGGCGGGGGACACGGCGCTACACCTTC
>.|TRBV5-1|.|TRBJ1-1
CASSLEALTEAFF
TGCGCCAGCAGCTTGGAAGCATTAACTGAAGCTTTCTTT
>few|TRBV18|.|TRBJ2-3
CASSPDAGSTDTQYF
TGTGCCAGCTCACCGGACGCGGGGAGCACAGATACGCAGTATTTT
>few|TRBV6-2/TRBV6-3|TRBD1|TRBJ2-5
CASSGQGIGTQYF
TGTGCCAGCAGCGGACAGGGGATAGGGACCCAGTACTTC
>.|TRBV6-2/TRBV6-3|.|TRBJ1-5
CASSTGQNLRQPQHF
TGTGCCAGCAGTACTGGACAGAATCTACGCCAGCCCCAGCATTTT
>few|TRBV5-1|TRBD2|TRBJ2-1
CASSSRTSDSSYNEQFF
TGCGCCAGCAGCTCTCGGACTAGTGACAGCTCCTACAATGAGCAGTTCTTC
>.|TRBV28|TRBD2|TRBJ2-1
CATSPLAGDVEQFF
TGTGCCACCTCTCCTCTAGCGGGGGACGTTGAGCAGTTCTTC
>.|TRBV6-6|TRBD1|TRBJ1-5
CASSLGTGGSSNQPQHF
TGTGCCAGCAGTTTGGGGACAGGGGGCTCAAGCAATCAGCCCCAGCATTTT
>.|TRBV7-2|.|TRBJ2-1
CASSPRSPSGNEQFF
TGTGCCAGCAGCCCGAGGAGCCCCTCAGGCAATGAGCAGTTCTTC
>.|TRBV19|TRBD1|TRBJ1-2
CATRERQGAANGYTF
TGTGCCACCCGAGAACGACAGGGGGCGGCTAATGGCTACACCTTC
>.|TRBV6-1|.|TRBJ1-3
CASSSPTGGNTIYF
TGTGCCAGCAGTTCACCGACAGGCGGAAACACCATATATTTT